This T cell receptor (beta chain) appears in the sequencing data of a study of PD-1 blockade in classical Hodgkin lymphoma. The CDR3 has 13 amino acids. The V and J ends lost 5 bases and 3 bases respectively, with 11 bases between them. Germline lookup yields CDR1 MDHEN and CDR2 SYDVKM. Clones were read by immunoSEQ multiplex PCR, and TCRdb kept only the in-frame ones, dropping some. The profile shows approximately 93,000 clones, 78% of them singletons. Indicated time point: cycle 4 day 1 (C4D1), after less than 7 weeks of nivolumab. Every patient relapsed after autologous stem cell transplantation, and brentuximab vedotin exposure varied. By frequency in the sample, this clone is medium-sized. Its antigen is still unknown. Overall study results and limits: Repertoires differed for reasons still undefined, possibly disease activity or prior therapy. Reported findings placed baseline TCR diversity lower in newly diagnosed patients (compared with healthy donors).

The sample in question was peripheral blood mononuclear cells (PBMCs), obtained before the fourth cycle of nivolumab. This clonotype was obtained from a human donor with classical Hodgkin lymphoma. The genes are TRBV28 and TRBJ2-7; D unresolved. The CDR3 DNA reads as TGTGCCAGCAGTAAGGGTTTTGGCTACGAGCAGTACTTC. It codes for CASSKGFGYEQYF. Combining the CDR3 with reference TRBV28 and TRBJ2-7 gives the whole variable domain DVKVTQSSRYLVKRTGEKVFLECVQDMDHENMFWYRQDPGLGLRLIYFSYDVKMKEKGDIPEGYSVSREKKERFSLILESASTNQTSMYLCASSKGFGYEQYFGPGTRLTVT.